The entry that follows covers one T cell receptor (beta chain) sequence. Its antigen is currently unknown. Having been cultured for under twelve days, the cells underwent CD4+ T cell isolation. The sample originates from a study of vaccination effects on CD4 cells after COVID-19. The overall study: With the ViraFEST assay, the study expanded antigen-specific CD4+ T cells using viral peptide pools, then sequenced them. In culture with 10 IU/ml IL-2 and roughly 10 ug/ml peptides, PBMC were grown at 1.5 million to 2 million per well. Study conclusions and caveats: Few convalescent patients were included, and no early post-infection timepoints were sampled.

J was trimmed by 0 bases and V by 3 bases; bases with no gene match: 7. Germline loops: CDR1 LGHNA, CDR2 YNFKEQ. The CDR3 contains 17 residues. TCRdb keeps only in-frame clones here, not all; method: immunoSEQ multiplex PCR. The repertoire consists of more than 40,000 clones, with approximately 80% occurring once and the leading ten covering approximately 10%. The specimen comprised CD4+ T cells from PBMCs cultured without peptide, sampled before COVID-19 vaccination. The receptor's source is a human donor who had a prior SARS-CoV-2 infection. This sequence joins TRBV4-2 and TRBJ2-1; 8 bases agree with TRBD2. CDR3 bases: TGTGCCAGCAGCCACCAAACTAGCGGCAGCTCCTACAATGAGCAGTTCTTC. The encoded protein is CASSHQTSGSSYNEQFF.